These 14 T cell receptor beta chains came from one sample sequenced in a study of a mutant IDH1 vaccine in newly diagnosed glioma. Time point here: baseline, week 1 (first vaccination visit). The treatment was: pre-vaccination baseline after standard-of-care therapy. TCRdb's table, derived via immunoSEQ multiplex PCR, lists solely in-frame clones and lacks some. The sample lists about 98,000 clones; around 90% were seen once. The sequences come from PBMCs, collected from a glioma patient treated with radiotherapy, temozolomide or both. These receptor sequences come from a woman aged 50 to 60 with glioma.

This chain links TRBV6-5 with TRBJ2-1, with 9 bases fitting TRBD2. This CDR3 has 13 amino acids. CDR1 and CDR2 (germline): MNHEY, SVGAGI. The V and J ends lost 7 bases and 10 bases, in that order; junction bases with no gene match: 8. CDR3 in amino acids: CASMIAGEGEQFF. CDR3 nucleotide sequence: TGTGCCAGCATGATAGCGGGAGAAGGAGAGCAGTTCTTC.

The J gene is TRBJ1-1, the V gene TRBV11-2, with D maybe TRBD1 (5 bases). The germline V gene encodes CDR1 SGHAT and CDR2 FQNNGV. Between the trimmed V and J ends, which lost 1 base and 1 base, there was a span of 13 bases. This CDR3 has 16 residues. The CDR3 region is CASSLASGGRNTEAFF. CDR3 DNA sequence: TGTGCCAGCAGCTTAGCGAGTGGGGGTAGGAACACTGAAGCTTTCTTT.

The V and J genes are TRBV7-6 and TRBJ2-7, with 7 nucleotides matching TRBD2. Germline loops: CDR1 SGHVS, CDR2 FNYEAQ. CDR3 length equals 17 residues. J gave up 2 bases and V 5 bases, and 15 bases lay outside the gene matches. The CDR3 coding sequence is TGTGCCAGCAGCCCCTTCCTGCGGGAGAAAAGCACCTACGAGCAGTACTTC. Protein: CASSPFLREKSTYEQYF.

The chain has TRBV2 and TRBJ2-3, with 7 bases identical to TRBD1. The CDR3 is made up of 16 amino acids. The V and J ends lost 6 bases and 0 bases, in that order; junction bases with no gene match: 9. Per germline, CDR1 SNHLY and CDR2 FYNNEI. DNA for the CDR3: TGTGCCAGCAGCGCCCGGACAGGCTCTAGCACAGATACGCAGTATTTT. It yields the protein CASSARTGSSTDTQYF.

The V and J genes are TRBV5-8 and TRBJ1-1; no reliable D call. The germline V gene has CDR1 SGHTS and CDR2 YDEGEE. The CDR3 is 12 residues long. Trimming removed 3 bases at V and 3 bases at J, with 6 bases between. The CDR3 sequence is CASSSSDTEAFF. CDR3 nucleotide sequence: TGTGCCAGCAGCTCCAGTGACACTGAAGCTTTCTTT.

The V and J genes are TRBV15 and TRBJ2-3; D is possibly TRBD2 (5 bases). Per the germline V gene, CDR1 is LNHNV and CDR2 is YYDKDF (reference sequence). V was cut by 0 bases and J by 0 bases, with 10 bases left in between. The CDR3 contains 16 residues. The CDR3 DNA follows: TGTGCCACCAGCAGAGAGTGGAGCGGTAGCACAGATACGCAGTATTTT. This translates into CATSREWSGSTDTQYF.

Points on this clone: The sample has other DNA sequences that encode this CDR3 too. The chain employs TRBV28 and TRBJ1-5; D may be TRBD1 (6 bases). Trimming took off 6 bases at V and 3 bases at J, with 9 bases between the two ends. CDR3 length: 13 residues. Germline assignment: CDR1 MDHEN and CDR2 SYDVKM. The CDR3 DNA sequence: TGTGCCAGCAGACAGGGTATCAATCAGCCCCAGCATTTT. This sequence encodes CASRQGINQPQHF. Full variable domain (remainder filled in from reference TRBV28 and TRBJ1-5): DVKVTQSSRYLVKRTGEKVFLECVQDMDHENMFWYRQDPGLGLRLIYFSYDVKMKEKGDIPEGYSVSREKKERFSLILESASTNQTSMYLCASRQGINQPQHFGDGTRLSIL.

The chain couples TRBV7-8 to TRBJ2-2; 9 bases fit TRBD2. This CDR3 is built from 17 residues. V shed 2 bases and J 2 bases; nucleotides not matched to a gene: 6. Germline V gives CDR1 SGHVS, CDR2 FQNEAQ. CDR3 sequence: CASSLTETSGNTGELFF. The CDR3 DNA is TGTGCCAGCAGCTTAACCGAGACTAGCGGTAACACCGGGGAGCTGTTTTTT.

The V call is TRBV15, the J call TRBJ1-2, with D unclear. The germline V gene encodes CDR1 LNHNV and CDR2 YYDKDF (reference sequence). The CDR3 is 15 residues long. V lost 3 bases to trimming and J lost 0 bases, with 11 bases between them. CDR3 sequence: CATSSPQRANYGYTF. In DNA, the CDR3 is TGTGCCACCAGCAGCCCGCAACGGGCTAACTATGGCTACACCTTC.

The chain links TRBV28 to TRBJ2-1, with 9 positions matching TRBD1. Germline assignment: CDR1 MDHEN and CDR2 SYDVKM. There are 15 residues in the CDR3. Trimming removed 5 bases from V and 8 bases from J; junction bases left unmatched: 10. The CDR3 bases are TGTGCCAGCAGTCCTCCCGGGACAGGGTCCCATGAGCAGTTCTTC. This codes for CASSPPGTGSHEQFF.

V usage is TRBV2 and J usage is TRBJ2-7; D remains ambiguous. CDR1 is SNHLY and CDR2 is FYNNEI in the germline V gene. The CDR3 length is 12 residues. The V and J ends lost 6 bases and 4 bases respectively, with 10 bases between them. The CDR3 DNA sequence: TGTGCCAGCAGGGCCGGTCGGTACGAGCAGTACTTC. Translating it yields CASRAGRYEQYF.

The rearrangement uses TRBV5-4 and TRBJ2-7, with a tentative D call TRBD1 (6 bases). V lost 0 bases and J lost 4, with 8 bases in between. Per the germline V gene, CDR1 is SGHNT and CDR2 is YYREEE (reference sequence). This CDR3 spans 13 amino acids. The CDR3 reads CASSLAQGYEQYF. The CDR3, as DNA: TGTGCCAGCAGCTTGGCGCAGGGGTACGAGCAGTACTTC.

The J gene is TRBJ2-3, the V gene TRBV28; 8 bases align to TRBD2. J lost 9 bases, V lost 4 bases, and 3 bases had no gene match. The CDR3 totals 12 residues. Germline V gene data show CDR1 as MDHEN and CDR2 as SYDVKM. This CDR3 is CASSSTSATQYF. The CDR3 nucleotides are TGTGCCAGCAGTTCGACTAGCGCCACGCAGTATTTT. Variable domain in full (rest from reference TRBV28 and TRBJ2-3): DVKVTQSSRYLVKRTGEKVFLECVQDMDHENMFWYRQDPGLGLRLIYFSYDVKMKEKGDIPEGYSVSREKKERFSLILESASTNQTSMYLCASSSTSATQYFGPGTRLTVL.

The chain uses TRBV20-1 and TRBJ2-1, with D tentatively TRBD1 or TRBD2 (6 bases each). The length of the CDR3 is 11 residues. The germline V gene encodes CDR1 DFQATT and CDR2 SNEGSKA (reference sequence). V was cut by 6 bases and J by 9 bases, with 12 bases left in between. CDR3 loop: CSAEGGGEQFF. Written as DNA, the CDR3 is TGCAGTGCGGAGGGGGGAGGTGAGCAGTTCTTC.